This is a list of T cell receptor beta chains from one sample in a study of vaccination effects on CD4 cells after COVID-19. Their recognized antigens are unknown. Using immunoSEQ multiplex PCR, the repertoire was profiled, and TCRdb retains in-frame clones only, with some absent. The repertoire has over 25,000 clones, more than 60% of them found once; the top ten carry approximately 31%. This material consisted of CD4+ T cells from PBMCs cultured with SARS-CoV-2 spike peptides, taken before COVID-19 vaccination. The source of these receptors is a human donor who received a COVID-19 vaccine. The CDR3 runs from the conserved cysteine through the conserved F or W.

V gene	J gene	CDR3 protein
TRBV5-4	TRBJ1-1	CASSSGQGANGEAFF
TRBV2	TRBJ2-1	CASSRGTYNEQFF
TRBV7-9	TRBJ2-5	CASSFRTSGLGQETQYF
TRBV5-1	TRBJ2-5	CASSLGAAQETQYF
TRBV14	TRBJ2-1	CASSLLAGSSYNEQFF
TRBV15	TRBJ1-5	CATSRQGNQPQHF
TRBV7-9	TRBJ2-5	CASSRGQGAWETQYF
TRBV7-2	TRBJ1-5	CASSRGQSNQPQHF
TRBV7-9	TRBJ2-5	CASSLGLAGGLQETQYF
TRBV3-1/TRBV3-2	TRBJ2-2	CASGGHTGAGELFF
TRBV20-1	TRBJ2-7	CSAEAALEQYF
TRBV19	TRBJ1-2	CASSPDSNYGYTF
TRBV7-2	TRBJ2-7	CASSWSLAGELYEQYF
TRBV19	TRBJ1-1	CASSMGGGQTSEAFF
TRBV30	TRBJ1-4	CAWSQGAGGEKLFF
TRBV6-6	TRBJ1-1	CASSPGGGGSPMNTEAFF
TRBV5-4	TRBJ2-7	CASSLAGRDEQYF
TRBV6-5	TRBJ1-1	CASSYSIVGQPTEAFF
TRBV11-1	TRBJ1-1	CASSLNAGNTEAFF
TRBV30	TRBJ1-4	CAWSKTDLNEKLFF
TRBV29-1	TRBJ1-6	CSVSLGQDNSPLHF
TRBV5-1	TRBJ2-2	CASSLAVRGAGELFF
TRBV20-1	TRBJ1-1	CSASGAREAFF
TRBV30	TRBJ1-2	CAWSVIRQGLGYGYGYTF
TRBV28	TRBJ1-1	CASSFEGVDWTEAFF
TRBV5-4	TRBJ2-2	CASSKLAGGPGTGELFF
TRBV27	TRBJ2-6	CASSLGTTGANVLTF
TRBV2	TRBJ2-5	CASSRGQETQYF
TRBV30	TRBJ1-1	CAWKGGGAFF
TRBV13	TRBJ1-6	CASSSRAFRDNSPLHF
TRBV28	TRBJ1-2	CASFTGGTVLGGYTF
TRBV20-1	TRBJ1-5	CSASRRRTSNQPQHF
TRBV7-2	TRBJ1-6	CASSLASGPAGGSPLHF
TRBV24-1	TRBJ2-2	CATSDPGQGATGELFF
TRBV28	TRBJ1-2	CASSSGTRTF
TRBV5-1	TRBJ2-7	CASSLISGAHEQYF
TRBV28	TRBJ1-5	CASSGVNGNQPQHF
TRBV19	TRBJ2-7	CASSMVGRYYEQYF
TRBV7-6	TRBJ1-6	CASSLEGGANSPLHF
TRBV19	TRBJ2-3	CASSTRVGAGTTDTQYF
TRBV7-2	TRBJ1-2	CASSLVVHGNYGYTF
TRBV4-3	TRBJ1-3	CASSQTWDRASGNTIYF
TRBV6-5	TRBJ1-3	CATNPTGHPGNTIYF
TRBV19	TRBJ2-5	CASSRTGFETQYF
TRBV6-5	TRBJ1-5	CASSKLSTEPQHF
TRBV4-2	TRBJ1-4	CASSQDSAGRSEKLFF
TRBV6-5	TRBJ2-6	CASSSGVTGANVLTF
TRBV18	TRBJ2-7	CASSPGTSGTYEQYF
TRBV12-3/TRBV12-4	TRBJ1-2	CASSFQGAYTF
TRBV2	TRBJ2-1	CASSENSGRTLFYNEQFF
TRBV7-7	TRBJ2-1	CASSPGQGQYNEQFF
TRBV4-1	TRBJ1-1	CASSQDIGRGAGAFF
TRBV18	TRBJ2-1	CATSRQRSVDEQFF
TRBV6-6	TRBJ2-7	CASSYPGTGTSYEQYF
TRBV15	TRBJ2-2	CATSRGQGPGELFF
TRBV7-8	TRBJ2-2	CASKNGPNTGELFF